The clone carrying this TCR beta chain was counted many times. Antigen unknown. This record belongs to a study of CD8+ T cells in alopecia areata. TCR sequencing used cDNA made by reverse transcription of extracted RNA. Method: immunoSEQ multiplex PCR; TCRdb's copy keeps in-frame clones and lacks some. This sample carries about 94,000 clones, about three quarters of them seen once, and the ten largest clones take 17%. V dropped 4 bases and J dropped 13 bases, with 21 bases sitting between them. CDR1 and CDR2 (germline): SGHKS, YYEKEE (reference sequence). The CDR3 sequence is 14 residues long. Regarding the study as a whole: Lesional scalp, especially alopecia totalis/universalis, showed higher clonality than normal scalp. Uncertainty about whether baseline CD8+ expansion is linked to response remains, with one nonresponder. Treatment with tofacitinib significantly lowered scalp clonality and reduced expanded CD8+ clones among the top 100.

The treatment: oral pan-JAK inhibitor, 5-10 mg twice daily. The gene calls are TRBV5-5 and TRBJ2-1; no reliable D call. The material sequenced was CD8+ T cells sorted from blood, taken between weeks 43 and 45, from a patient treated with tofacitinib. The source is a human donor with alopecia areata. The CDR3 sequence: CASSVPDDLESQFF. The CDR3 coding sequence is TGTGCCAGCAGCGTCCCCGACGATCTAGAATCCCAGTTCTTC.